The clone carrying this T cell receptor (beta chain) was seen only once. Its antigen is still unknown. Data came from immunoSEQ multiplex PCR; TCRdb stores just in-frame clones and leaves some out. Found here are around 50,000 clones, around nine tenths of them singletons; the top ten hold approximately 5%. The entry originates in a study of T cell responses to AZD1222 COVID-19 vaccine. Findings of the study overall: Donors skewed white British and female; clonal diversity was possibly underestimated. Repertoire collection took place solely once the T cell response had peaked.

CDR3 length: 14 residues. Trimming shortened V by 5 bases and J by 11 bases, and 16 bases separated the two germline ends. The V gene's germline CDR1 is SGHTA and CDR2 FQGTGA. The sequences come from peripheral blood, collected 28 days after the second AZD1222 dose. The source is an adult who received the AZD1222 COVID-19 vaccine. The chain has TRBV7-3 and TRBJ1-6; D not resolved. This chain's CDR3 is CASSQWAATPPLHF. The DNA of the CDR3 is TGTGCCAGCAGCCAATGGGCCGCTACTCCACCCCTCCACTTT. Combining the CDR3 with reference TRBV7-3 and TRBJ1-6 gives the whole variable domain GAGVSQTPSNKVTEKGKYVELRCDPISGHTALYWYRQSLGQGPEFLIYFQGTGAADDSGLPNDRFFAVRPEGSVSTLKIQRTERGDSAVYLCASSQWAATPPLHFGNGTRLTVT.